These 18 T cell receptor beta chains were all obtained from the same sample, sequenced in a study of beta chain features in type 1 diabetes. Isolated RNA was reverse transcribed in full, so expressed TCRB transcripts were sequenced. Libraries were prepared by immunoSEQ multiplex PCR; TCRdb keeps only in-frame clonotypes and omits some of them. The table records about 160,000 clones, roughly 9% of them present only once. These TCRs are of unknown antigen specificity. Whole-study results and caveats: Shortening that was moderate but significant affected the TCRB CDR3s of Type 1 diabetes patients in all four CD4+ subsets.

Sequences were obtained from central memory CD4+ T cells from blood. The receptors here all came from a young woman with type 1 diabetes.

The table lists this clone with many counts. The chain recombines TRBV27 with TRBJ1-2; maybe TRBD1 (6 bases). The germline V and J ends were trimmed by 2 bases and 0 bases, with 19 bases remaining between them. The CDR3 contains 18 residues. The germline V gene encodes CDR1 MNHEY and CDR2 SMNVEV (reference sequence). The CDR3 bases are TGTGCCAGCAGTTTACACTTCCTCGGACAGTCCGCTAACTATGGCTACACCTTC. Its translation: CASSLHFLGQSANYGYTF.

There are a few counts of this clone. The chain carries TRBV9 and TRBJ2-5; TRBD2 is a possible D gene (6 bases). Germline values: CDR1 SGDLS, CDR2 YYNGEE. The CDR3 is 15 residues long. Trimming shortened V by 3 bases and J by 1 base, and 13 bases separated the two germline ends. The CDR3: CASSADRDFQETQYF. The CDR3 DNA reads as TGTGCCAGCAGCGCAGACCGGGACTTCCAAGAGACCCAGTACTTC.

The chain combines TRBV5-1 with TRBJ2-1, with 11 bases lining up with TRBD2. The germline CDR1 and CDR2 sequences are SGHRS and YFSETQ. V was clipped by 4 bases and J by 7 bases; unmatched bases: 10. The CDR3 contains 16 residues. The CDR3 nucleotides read TGCGCCAGCAGCAGGGTCCCGGGACTAGCGGAGAATGAGCAGTTCTTC. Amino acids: CASSRVPGLAENEQFF.

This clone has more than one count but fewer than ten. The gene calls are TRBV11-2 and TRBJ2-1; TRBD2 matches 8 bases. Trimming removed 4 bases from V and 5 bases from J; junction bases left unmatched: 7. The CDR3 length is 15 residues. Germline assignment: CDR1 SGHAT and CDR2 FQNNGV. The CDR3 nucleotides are TGTGCCAGCAGCTCCAGACTAGCGAGCGACAATGAGCAGTTCTTC. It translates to CASSSRLASDNEQFF.

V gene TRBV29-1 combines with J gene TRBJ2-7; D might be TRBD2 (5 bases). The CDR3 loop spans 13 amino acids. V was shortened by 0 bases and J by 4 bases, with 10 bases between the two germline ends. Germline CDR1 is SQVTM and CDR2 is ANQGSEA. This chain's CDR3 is CSVEDSGSYEQYF. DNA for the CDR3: TGCAGCGTTGAAGACTCGGGATCTTACGAGCAGTACTTC.

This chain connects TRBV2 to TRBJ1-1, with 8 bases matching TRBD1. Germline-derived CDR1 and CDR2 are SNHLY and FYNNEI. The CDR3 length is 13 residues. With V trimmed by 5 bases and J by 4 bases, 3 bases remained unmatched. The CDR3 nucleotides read TGTGCCAGCAGTCAGGGGGCGATCACTGAAGCTTTCTTT. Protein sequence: CASSQGAITEAFF. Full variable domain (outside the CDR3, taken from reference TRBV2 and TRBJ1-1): EPEVTQTPSHQVTQMGQEVILRCVPISNHLYFYWYRQILGQKVEFLVSFYNNEISEKSEIFDDQFSVERPDGSNFTLKIRSTKLEDSAMYFCASSQGAITEAFFGQGTRLTVV.

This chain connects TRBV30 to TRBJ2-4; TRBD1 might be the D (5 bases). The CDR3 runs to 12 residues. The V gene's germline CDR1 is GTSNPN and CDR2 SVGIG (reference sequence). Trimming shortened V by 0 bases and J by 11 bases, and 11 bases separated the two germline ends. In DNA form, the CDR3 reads TGTGCCTGGAGTGTAATCCTAGGGGTTCAGTACTTC. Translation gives CAWSVILGVQYF.

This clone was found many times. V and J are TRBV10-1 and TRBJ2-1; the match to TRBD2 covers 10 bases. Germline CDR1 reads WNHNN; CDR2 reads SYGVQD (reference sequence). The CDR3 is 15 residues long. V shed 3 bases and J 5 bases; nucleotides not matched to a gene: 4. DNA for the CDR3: TGCGCCAGCAGTGAATCAGCGGGAGGGAACAATGAGCAGTTCTTC. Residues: CASSESAGGNNEQFF.

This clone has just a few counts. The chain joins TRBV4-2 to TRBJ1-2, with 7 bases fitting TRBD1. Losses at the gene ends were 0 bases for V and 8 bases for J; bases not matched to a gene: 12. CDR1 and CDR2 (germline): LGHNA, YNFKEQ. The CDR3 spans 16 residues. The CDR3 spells CASSQDNRRDRGGYTF. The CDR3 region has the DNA TGTGCCAGCAGCCAAGATAATCGCCGGGACAGAGGGGGCTACACCTTC.

CDR3 bases: TGTGCCTGGACTAGCGGGGGTGGGGGGGAGACCCAGTACTTC. Protein product: CAWTSGGGGETQYF. The genes are TRBV30 and TRBJ2-5; 10 bases align to TRBD2. With V trimmed by 4 bases and J by 5 bases, 7 bases remained unmatched. Germline V CDR1 and CDR2: GTSNPN, SVGIG (reference sequence). The CDR3 has 14 amino acids.

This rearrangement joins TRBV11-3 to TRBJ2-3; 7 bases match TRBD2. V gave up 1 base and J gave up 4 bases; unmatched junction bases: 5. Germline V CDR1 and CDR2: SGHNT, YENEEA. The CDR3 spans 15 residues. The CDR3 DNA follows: TGTGCCAGCAGCTTAGTGGCGGGAGTGTCAGATACGCAGTATTTT. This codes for CASSLVAGVSDTQYF. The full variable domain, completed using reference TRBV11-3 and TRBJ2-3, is EAGVVQSPRYKIIEKKQPVAFWCNPISGHNTLYWYLQNLGQGPELLIRYENEEAVDDSQLPKDRFSAERLKGVDSTLKIQPAELGDSAVYLCASSLVAGVSDTQYFGPGTRLTVL.

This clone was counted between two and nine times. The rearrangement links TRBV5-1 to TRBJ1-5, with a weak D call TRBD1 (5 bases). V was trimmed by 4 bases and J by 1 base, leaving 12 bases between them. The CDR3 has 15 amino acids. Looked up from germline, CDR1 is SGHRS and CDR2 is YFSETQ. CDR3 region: CASSPNGGSNQPQHF. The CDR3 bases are TGCGCCAGCAGCCCCAACGGGGGGAGCAATCAGCCCCAGCATTTT.

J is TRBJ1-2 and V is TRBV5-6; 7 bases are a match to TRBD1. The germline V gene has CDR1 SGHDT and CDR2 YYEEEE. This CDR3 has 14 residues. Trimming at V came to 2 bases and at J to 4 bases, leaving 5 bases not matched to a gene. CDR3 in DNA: TGTGCCAGCAGCTTAGACAGGGCAAGCTATGGCTACACCTTC. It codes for CASSLDRASYGYTF. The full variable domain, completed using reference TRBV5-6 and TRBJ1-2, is DAGVTQSPTHLIKTRGQQVTLRCSPKSGHDTVSWYQQALGQGPQFIFQYYEEEERQRGNFPDRFSGHQFPNYSSELNVNALLLGDSALYLCASSLDRASYGYTFGSGTRLTVV.

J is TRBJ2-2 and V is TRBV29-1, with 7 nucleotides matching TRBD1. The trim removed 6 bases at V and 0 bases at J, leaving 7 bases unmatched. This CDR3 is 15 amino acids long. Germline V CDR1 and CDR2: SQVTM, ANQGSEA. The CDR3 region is CSVGAQGANTGELFF. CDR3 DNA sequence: TGCAGCGTGGGGGCGCAGGGGGCGAACACCGGGGAGCTGTTTTTT.

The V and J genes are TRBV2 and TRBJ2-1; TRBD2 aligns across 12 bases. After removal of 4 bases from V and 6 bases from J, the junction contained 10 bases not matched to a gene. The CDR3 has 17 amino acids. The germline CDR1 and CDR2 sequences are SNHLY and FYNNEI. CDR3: CASSGGLAGGPVNEQFF. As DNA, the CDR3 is TGTGCCAGCAGTGGGGGCCTAGCGGGAGGGCCAGTCAATGAGCAGTTCTTC.

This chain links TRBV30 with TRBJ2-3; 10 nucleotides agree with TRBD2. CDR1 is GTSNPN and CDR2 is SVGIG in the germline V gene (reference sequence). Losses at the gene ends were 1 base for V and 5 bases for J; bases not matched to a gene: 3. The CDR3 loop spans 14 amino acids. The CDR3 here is CAWSGLAGVDTQYF. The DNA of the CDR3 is TGTGCCTGGAGTGGGCTAGCGGGAGTAGATACGCAGTATTTT.

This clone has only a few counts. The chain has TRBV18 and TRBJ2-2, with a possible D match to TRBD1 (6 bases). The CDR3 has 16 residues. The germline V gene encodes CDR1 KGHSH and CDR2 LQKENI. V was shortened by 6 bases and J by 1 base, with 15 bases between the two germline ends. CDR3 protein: CASSSQGPLNTGELFF. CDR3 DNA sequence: TGTGCCAGCTCGTCACAGGGACCTCTGAACACCGGGGAGCTGTTTTTT.

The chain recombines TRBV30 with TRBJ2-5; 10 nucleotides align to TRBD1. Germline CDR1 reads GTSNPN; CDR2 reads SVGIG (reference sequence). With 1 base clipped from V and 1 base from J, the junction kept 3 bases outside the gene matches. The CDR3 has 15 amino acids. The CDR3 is CAWSDGTGAQETQYF. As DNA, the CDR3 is TGTGCCTGGAGTGACGGGACAGGGGCCCAAGAGACCCAGTACTTC.